The following is a TCR beta chain sequence with its context. Its target is unknown. This record comes from a study of cytomegalovirus exposure and HLA in healthy donors. Notes on the study in general: An analysis was carried out at a later point. It showed that HLA-associated TCR beta chains were more clonally expanded than equally common non-associated chains. Earlier findings revealed that most TCR beta V segments proved productive either about 87% or about 30% of the time. From TCR beta sequences, most subjects' HLA-A and HLA-B alleles were reportedly predicted accurately.

Regarding donors, all were healthy bone marrow donors. The PCR employed 60 Vbeta primers together with 13 Jbeta primers. Libraries were prepared by immunoSEQ multiplex PCR; TCRdb keeps only in-frame clonotypes and omits some of them. This sample's table reports around 77,000 clones. The clonotype originates from a man aged 45-65 years in good health and CMV-seropositive. The material sequenced was PBMCs.

CDR3 region: CASSPTGDSGYTF. The CDR3 DNA reads TGTGCCAGCAGCCCGACAGGGGATTCTGGCTACACCTTC. The V gene is TRBV6-1, the J gene TRBJ1-2, with 8 bases matching TRBD1. The V gene's germline CDR1 is MNHNS and CDR2 SASEGT. J was trimmed by 7 bases and V by 6 bases; bases with no gene match: 7. The CDR3 spans 13 residues.